Listed here are 5 T cell receptor beta chains from one sample, sequenced in a study of OX40 agonist ivuxolimab in advanced cancers. Generated by immunoSEQ multiplex PCR, the TCRdb table keeps only in-frame clones and is missing some. The sample shows tens of thousands of clones, roughly 85% of them seen only once. The sequencing used CD4+ or CD8+ T cells sorted from blood, collected in a trial of the OX40 agonist ivuxolimab. Every receptor here comes from an adult with an advanced solid tumor such as melanoma, head and neck, liver or kidney cancer.

This clone was recorded a few times. V is TRBV5-6 and J is TRBJ2-4; D call uncertain. Germline values: CDR1 SGHDT, CDR2 YYEEEE. Trimming shortened V by 2 bases and J by 3 bases, and 9 bases separated the two germline ends. This CDR3 region has 14 residues. CDR3 nucleotide sequence: TGTGCCAGCAGCTTTCAACTGAACAAAAACATTCAGTACTTC. It encodes CASSFQLNKNIQYF.

The table lists this clone with a count of one. The chain links TRBV18 to TRBJ2-7; no clear D. The length of the CDR3 is 11 residues. Germline-derived CDR1 and CDR2 are KGHSH and LQKENI. The ends were cut back, 3 bases at V and 9 bases at J, with 9 bases in the middle. CDR3 loop: CASSPDKGQYF. As DNA, the CDR3 is TGTGCCAGCTCACCGGATAAGGGGCAGTACTTC.

This clone was counted once. The V call is TRBV19, the J call TRBJ2-1; the match to TRBD2 covers 10 bases. The V gene's germline CDR1 is LNHDA and CDR2 SQIVND (reference sequence). The CDR3 runs 14 residues. The V gene end was trimmed by 7 bases and the J gene end by 8 bases; junction bases not matched to a gene: 8. CDR3 sequence: CASNLGLAWDEQFF. CDR3 nucleotides: TGTGCCAGTAACCTGGGACTAGCGTGGGATGAGCAGTTCTTC.

The CDR3 loop reads CASSDGQGHQPQHF. For the CDR3, the DNA is TGTGCCAGCAGTGATGGACAGGGTCATCAGCCCCAGCATTTT. V usage is TRBV6-5 and J usage is TRBJ1-5; 8 bases are a match to TRBD1. Germline assignment: CDR1 MNHEY and CDR2 SVGAGI. This CDR3 spans 14 amino acids. Trimming removed 5 bases from V and 5 bases from J; junction bases left unmatched: 5.

The chain has TRBV5-4 and TRBJ2-7; 7 bases map to TRBD2. After removal of 5 bases from V and 3 bases from J, the junction contained 11 bases not matched to a gene. Germline V gene sequence: CDR1 SGHNT, CDR2 YYREEE (reference sequence). This CDR3 is built from 15 residues. The CDR3 sequence: CASSSALGGGYEQYF. DNA of the CDR3: TGTGCCAGCAGTTCTGCCCTGGGGGGGGGCTACGAGCAGTACTTC.